A single sample gave rise to the 5 T cell receptor beta chains below, sequenced in a study of tumor-infiltrating lymphocytes in primary liver carcinoma. Total RNA and DNA came together from about 21-30 mg of bulk tissue without cell sorting. cDNA specific to TCR beta was made from 500 ng of total RNA, with a constant-region primer employed for priming. Three nested multiplex PCR rounds, a slightly modified ARM-PCR, produced the libraries for TCR beta. TRBV1-TRBV30 forward primers and a C-beta reverse primer were used in the first two PCR rounds, which each ran for around 11 cycles. Each CDR3 protein is one row after TCRdb ran MiXCR on the multiplex PCR reads. This sample has 90,000 to 140,000 distinct CDR3 sequences, with approximately 80% found just once. The sequencing sample was made of liver tumor tissue from sampling region 3. Regarding subset: tumor region T3, left-lateral pole. The source of these receptors is a man in his forties or fifties with primary liver carcinoma and hepatitis B virus infection.

Only one count was recorded for this clonotype. The junction and the germline gene differ at one end; a read error may be behind it. The rearrangement links TRBV4-3 to TRBJ2-1; tentative D call: TRBD2 (6 bases). The CDR3 has 15 residues. Germline values: CDR1 LGHNA, CDR2 YSLEER. The CDR3 loop is CASSQTRESYNKQFF. The CDR3 nucleotides read TGCGCCAGCAGCCAAACACGGGAGTCATACAATAAGCAGTTCTTC.

As regards this clonotype: The conserved closing phenylalanine or tryptophan is absent in this CDR3, likely reflecting a read error. The rearrangement links TRBV29-1 to TRBJ2-2; the D gene is possibly TRBD2 (5 bases). The CDR3 runs to 12 residues. V lost 6 bases, J lost 5 bases, and 10 bases lay in between. Germline CDR1 and CDR2: SQVTM and ANQGSEA. CDR3 region: CSVGRGTGELFL. For the CDR3, the DNA is TGCAGCGTCGGAAGAGGGACCGGGGAGCTGTTTCTT.

Concerning this clonotype: One junction end disagrees with the germline gene, perhaps due to a read error. The V and J genes are TRBV12-3 or TRBV12-4 and TRBJ2-1; no reliable D call. The length of the CDR3 is 11 residues. The CDR3 DNA is TGTGCCCGCAGTTTAATGGTTAAGCAGTTCTTC. It specifies CARSLMVKQFF.

To note about this clonotype: One end of the junction does not line up with germline, which may come from a read error. The J gene is TRBJ1-2, the V gene TRBV14; TRBD1 aligns across 7 bases. The germline CDR1 and CDR2 sequences are SGHDN and FVKESK. The CDR3 extends over 13 amino acids. CDR3 amino acids: CASRQDRDYCYTF. The CDR3 DNA sequence: TGTGCCAGCCGCCAAGACAGGGACTATTGCTACACCTTC. Complete variable domain (other parts from reference TRBV14 and TRBJ1-2): EAGVTQFPSHSVIEKGQTVTLRCDPISGHDNLYWYRRVMGKEIKFLLHFVKESKQDESGMPNNRFLAERTGGTYSTLKVQPAELEDSGVYFCASRQDRDYCYTFGSGTRLTVV.

Of note for this clonotype: A junction end diverges from the germline sequence, so it may reflect a read error. V is TRBV12-3 or TRBV12-4 and J is TRBJ1-3; no reliable D call. This CDR3 is 13 amino acids long. The CDR3 sequence: CASTGNSGNAMYF. Written as DNA, the CDR3 is TGTGCCAGCACTGGGAACTCTGGAAACGCCATGTATTTT.